The following is a T cell receptor beta chain sequence with its context. Assay: immunoSEQ multiplex PCR; the TCRdb copy retains only in-frame clones and omits some. The table lists 25,000 to 35,000 clones, over 70% of them singletons. This specimen belongs to a study of blood T cell repertoires in COVID-19. From germline, CDR1 is LNHDA and CDR2 SQIVND (reference sequence). CDR3 length: 15 residues. Losses at the gene ends were 5 bases for V and 1 base for J; bases not matched to a gene: 6. The TCR originated in a man aged 65 to 85 with active COVID-19. This sequence joins TRBV19 and TRBJ2-5; 8 bases fit TRBD1. The source material was peripheral blood. The CDR3 sequence: CASSPLGTGQETQYF. CDR3 DNA: TGTGCCAGTAGTCCCCTCGGGACAGGCCAAGAGACCCAGTACTTC. Using reference TRBV19 and TRBJ2-5 for the parts outside the CDR3, the full variable domain is DGGITQSPKYLFRKEGQNVTLSCEQNLNHDAMYWYRQDPGQGLRLIYYSQIVNDFQKGDIAEGYSVSREKKESFPLTVTSAQKNPTAFYLCASSPLGTGQETQYFGPGTRLLVL.